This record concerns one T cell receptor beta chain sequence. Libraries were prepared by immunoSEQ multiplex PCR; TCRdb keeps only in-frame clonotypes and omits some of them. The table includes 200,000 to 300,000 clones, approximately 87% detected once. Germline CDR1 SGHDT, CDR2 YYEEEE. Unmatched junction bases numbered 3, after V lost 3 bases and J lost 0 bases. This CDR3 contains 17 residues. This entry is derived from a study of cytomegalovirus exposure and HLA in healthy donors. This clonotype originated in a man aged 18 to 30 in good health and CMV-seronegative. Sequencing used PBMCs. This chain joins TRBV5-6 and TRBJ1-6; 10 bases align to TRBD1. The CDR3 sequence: CASSWGQGSSYNSPLHF. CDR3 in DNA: TGTGCCAGCAGCTGGGGACAGGGGAGCTCCTATAATTCACCCCTCCACTTT.